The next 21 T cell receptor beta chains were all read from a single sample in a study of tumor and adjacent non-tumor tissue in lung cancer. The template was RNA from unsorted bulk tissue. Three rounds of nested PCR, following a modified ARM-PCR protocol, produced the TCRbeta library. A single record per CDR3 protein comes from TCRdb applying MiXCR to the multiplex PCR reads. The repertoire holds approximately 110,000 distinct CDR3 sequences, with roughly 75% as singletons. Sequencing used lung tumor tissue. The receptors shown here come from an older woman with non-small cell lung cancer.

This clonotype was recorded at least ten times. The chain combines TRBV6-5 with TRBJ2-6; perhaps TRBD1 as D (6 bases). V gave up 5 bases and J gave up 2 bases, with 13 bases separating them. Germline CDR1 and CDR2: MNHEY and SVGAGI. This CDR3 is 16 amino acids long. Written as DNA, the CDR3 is TGTGCCAGCAGTAGATCACAGGGTACTGGGGCCAACGTCCTGACTTTC. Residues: CASSRSQGTGANVLTF.

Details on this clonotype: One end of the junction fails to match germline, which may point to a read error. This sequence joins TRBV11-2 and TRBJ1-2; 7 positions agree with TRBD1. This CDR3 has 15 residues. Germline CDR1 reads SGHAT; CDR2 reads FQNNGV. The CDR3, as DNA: TGTGCTAGCAGCTTAATACGGGACAGCCCGCATGTCTACACCTTC. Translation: CASSLIRDSPHVYTF.

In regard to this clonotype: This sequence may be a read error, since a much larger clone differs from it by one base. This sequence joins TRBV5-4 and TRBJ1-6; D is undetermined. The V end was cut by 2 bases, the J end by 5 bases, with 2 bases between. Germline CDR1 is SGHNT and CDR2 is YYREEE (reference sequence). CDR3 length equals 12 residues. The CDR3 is CASSLNNSPLHF. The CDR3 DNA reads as TGTGCCAGCAGCTTAAATAATTCACCCCTCCACTTT.

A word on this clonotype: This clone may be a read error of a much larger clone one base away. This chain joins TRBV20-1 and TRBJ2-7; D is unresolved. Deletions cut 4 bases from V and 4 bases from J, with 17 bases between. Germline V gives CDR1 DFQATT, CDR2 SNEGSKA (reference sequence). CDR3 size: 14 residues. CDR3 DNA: TGCAGTGCTAAACCGGCTCCGACGATGTACGAGCAGTACTTC. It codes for CSAKPAPTMYEQYF.

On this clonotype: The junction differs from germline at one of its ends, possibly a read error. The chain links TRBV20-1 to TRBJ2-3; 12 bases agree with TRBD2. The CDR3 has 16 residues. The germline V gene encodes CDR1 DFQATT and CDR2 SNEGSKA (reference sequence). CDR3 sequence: CSVTLGLAGIEDTQYF. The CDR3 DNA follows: TGCAGTGTTACCCTCGGACTAGCGGGAATCGAAGATACGCAATATTTT.

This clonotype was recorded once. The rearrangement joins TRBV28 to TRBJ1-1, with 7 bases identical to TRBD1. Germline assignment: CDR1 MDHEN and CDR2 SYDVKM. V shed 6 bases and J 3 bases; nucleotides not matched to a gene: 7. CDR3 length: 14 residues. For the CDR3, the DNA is TGTGCCAGCAGGCGAGACAGGGAGGACACTGAAGCTTTCTTT. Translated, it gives CASRRDREDTEAFF.

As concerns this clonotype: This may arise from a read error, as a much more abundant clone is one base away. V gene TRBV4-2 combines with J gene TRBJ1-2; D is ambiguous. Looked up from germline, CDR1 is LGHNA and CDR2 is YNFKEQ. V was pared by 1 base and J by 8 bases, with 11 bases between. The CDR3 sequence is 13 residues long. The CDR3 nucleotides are TGTGCCAGCAGCCAAGGGGATTGTGGGGGCTACACCTTC. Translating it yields CASSQGDCGGYTF.

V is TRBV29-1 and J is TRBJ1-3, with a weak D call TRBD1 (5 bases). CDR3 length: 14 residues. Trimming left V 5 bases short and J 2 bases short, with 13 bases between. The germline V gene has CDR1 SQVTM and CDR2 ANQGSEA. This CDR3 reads CSVIGQDTGNTIYF. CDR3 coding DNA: TGCAGCGTTATTGGACAAGACACTGGAAACACCATATATTTT.

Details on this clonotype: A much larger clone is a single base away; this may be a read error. This CDR3 reads CSTGRGGPKPYEQYF. For the CDR3, the DNA is TGCAGTACTGGAAGAGGGGGCCCAAAGCCCTACGAGCAGTACTTC. The rearrangement uses TRBV20-1 and TRBJ2-7; 7 nucleotides line up with TRBD1. The CDR3 extends over 15 amino acids. V lost 8 bases to trimming and J lost 2 bases; unmatched junction nucleotides: 15. Germline V lookup: CDR1 DFQATT, CDR2 SNEGSKA (reference sequence).

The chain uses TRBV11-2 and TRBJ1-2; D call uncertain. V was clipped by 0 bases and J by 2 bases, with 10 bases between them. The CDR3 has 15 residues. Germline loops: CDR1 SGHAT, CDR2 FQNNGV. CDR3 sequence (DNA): TGTGCCAGCAGCTTAGATCCAGGACGGAACTATGGCTACACCTTC. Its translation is CASSLDPGRNYGYTF.

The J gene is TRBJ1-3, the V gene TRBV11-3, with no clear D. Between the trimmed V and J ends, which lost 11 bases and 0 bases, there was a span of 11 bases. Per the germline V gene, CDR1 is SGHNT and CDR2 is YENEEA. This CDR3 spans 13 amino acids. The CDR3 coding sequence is TGTGCCGCGCGGGAGCACTCTGGAAACACCATATATTTT. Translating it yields CAAREHSGNTIYF.

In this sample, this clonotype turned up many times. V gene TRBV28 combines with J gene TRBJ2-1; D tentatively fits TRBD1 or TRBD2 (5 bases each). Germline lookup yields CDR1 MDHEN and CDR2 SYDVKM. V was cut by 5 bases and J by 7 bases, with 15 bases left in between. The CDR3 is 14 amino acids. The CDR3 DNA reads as TGTGCCAGCAGTCAAGCCGGGACCTCGAATGAGCAGTTCTTC. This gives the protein CASSQAGTSNEQFF.

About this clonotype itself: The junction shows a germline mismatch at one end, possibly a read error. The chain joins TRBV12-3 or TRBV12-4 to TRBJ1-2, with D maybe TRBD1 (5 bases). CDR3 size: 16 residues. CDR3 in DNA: TGTGCCAGCAGTTTAAGGCAGGGAAACGATAACTATGACTACACCTTC. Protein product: CASSLRQGNDNYDYTF.

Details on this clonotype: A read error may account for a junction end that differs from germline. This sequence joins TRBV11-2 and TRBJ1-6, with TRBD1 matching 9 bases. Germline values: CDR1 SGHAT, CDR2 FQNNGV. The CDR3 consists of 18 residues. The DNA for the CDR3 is TGTGCCGGCAGCTTAGCGGGATTAACAGGGGGCCTCCATTCACCCCTCCACTTT. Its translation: CAGSLAGLTGGLHSPLHF.

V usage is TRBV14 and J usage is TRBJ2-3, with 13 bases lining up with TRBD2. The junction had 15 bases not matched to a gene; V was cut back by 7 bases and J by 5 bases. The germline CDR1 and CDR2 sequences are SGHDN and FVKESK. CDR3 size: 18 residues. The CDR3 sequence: CASTQPPGLAGRIDTQYF. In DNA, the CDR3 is TGTGCCAGCACTCAACCCCCGGGACTAGCGGGGAGGATAGATACGCAGTATTTT.

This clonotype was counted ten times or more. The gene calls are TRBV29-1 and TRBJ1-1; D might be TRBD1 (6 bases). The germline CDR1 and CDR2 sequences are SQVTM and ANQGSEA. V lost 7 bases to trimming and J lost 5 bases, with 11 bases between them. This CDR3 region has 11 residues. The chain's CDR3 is CSGGGGTEAFF. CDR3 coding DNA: TGCAGCGGTGGAGGGGGTACTGAAGCTTTCTTT.

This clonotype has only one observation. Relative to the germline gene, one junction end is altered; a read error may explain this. CDR3 bases: TGTGCCAGCAGTCGACAGGGAGGAAGGGGGGCCAACGTCATGACTTTC. Its protein is CASSRQGGRGANVMTF. The chain recombines TRBV6-5 with TRBJ2-6; possible D gene TRBD1, 7 bases. Germline assignment: CDR1 MNHEY and CDR2 SVGAGI. The CDR3 length is 16 residues.

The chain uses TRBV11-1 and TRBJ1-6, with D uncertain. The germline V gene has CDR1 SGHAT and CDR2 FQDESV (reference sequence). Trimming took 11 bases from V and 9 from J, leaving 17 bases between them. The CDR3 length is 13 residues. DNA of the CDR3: TGTGCCGGGTGCTTTGTGGCAGCTTCACCCCTCCACTTT. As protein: CAGCFVAASPLHF.

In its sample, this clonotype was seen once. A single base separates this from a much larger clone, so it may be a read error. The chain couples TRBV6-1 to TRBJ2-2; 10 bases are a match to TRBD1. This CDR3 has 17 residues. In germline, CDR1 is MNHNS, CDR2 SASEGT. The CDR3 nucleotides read TGTGCCAGCAGTCCCCTTCCTGGACAGGGGGAGACCGGGGATCTGTTTTTT. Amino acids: CASSPLPGQGETGDLFF.

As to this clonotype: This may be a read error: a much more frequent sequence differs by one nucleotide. The CDR3 coding sequence is TGCGTCAGCAGCCAAGGACGGGGACCCGGCTATGGCTACACCTTC. It is translated as CVSSQGRGPGYGYTF. The chain employs TRBV4-1 and TRBJ1-2; tentative D call: TRBD1 (5 bases). The CDR3 totals 15 residues. Germline V gene data show CDR1 as MGHRA and CDR2 as YSYEKL.

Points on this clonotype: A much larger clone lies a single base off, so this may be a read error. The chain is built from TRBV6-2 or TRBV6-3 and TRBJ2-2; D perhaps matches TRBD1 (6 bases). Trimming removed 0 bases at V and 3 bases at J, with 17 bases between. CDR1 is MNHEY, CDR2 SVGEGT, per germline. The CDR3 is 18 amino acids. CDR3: CASSYSNPRQAYTGELFF. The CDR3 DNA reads TGTGCCAGCAGTTACTCGAATCCAAGACAGGCGTACACCGGGGAGCTGTTTTTT.